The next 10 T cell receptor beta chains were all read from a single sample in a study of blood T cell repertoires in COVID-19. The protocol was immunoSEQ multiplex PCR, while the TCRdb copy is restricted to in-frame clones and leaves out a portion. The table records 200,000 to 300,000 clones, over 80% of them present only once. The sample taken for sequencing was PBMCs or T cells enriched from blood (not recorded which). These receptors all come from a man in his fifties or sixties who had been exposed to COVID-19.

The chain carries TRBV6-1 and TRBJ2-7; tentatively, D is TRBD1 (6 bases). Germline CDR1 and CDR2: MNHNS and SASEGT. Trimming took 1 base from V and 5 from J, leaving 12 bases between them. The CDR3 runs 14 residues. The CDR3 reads CASSEGHRDNEQYV. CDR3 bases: TGTGCCAGCAGTGAAGGGCACAGGGACAACGAGCAGTACGTC.

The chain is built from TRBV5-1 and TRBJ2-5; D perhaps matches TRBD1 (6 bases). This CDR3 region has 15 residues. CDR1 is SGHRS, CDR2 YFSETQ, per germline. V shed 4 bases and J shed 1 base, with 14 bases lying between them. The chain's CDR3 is CASSGGHPIQETQYF. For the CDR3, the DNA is TGCGCCAGCAGCGGGGGACACCCGATCCAAGAGACCCAGTACTTC.

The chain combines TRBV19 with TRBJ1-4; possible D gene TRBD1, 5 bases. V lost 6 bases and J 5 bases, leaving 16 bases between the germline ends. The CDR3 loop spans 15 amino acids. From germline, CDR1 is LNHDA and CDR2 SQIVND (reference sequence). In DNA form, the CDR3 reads TGTGCCAGTAGGCGAAGATCAGGGCGGAATGAAAAACTGTTTTTT. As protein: CASRRRSGRNEKLFF.

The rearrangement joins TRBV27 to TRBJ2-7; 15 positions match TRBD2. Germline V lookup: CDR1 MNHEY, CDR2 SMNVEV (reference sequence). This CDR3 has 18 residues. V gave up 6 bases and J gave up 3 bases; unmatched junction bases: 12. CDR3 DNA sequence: TGTGCCAGCAGCTCCTGGACTAGCGGGAGGGACTCCCTCTACGAGCAGTACTTC. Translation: CASSSWTSGRDSLYEQYF.

DNA for the CDR3: TGTGCCAGCAGTGAACACAACAATGAAAAACTGTTTTTT. It translates to CASSEHNNEKLFF. The chain combines TRBV25-1 with TRBJ1-4, with D unclear. Germline assignment: CDR1 MGHDK and CDR2 SYGVNS. This CDR3 has 13 residues. Deletions cut 2 bases from V and 5 bases from J, with 6 bases between.

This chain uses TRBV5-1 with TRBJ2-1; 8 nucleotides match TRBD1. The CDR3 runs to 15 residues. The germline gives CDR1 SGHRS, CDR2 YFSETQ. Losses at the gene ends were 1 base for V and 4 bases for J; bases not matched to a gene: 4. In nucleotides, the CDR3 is TGCGCCAGCAGCTTGTCAGGGGGCAGTTACAATGAGCAGTTCTTC. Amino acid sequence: CASSLSGGSYNEQFF.

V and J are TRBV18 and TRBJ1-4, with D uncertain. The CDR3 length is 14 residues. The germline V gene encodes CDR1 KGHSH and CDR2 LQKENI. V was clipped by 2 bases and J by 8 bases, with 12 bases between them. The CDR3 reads CASSPGWGGEKLFF. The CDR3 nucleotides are TGTGCCAGCTCACCAGGCTGGGGAGGGGAAAAACTGTTTTTT.

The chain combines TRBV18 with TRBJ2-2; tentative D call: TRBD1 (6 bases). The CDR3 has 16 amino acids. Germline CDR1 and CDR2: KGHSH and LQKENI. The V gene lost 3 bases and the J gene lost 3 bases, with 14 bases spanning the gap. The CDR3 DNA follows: TGTGCCAGCTCACCGACGGCAGGGGAGTACACCGGGGAGCTGTTTTTT. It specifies CASSPTAGEYTGELFF.

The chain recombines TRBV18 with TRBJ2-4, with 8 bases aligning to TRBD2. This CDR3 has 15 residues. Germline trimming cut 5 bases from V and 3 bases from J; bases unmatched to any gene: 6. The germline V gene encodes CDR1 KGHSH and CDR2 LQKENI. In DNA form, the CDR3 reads TGTGCCAGCTCAAAACGGGGGGGCGACAAAAACATTCAGTACTTC. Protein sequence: CASSKRGGDKNIQYF. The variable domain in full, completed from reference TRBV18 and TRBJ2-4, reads NAGVMQNPRHLVRRRGQEARLRCSPMKGHSHVYWYRQLPEEGLKFMVYLQKENIIDESGMPKERFSAEFPKEGPSILRIQQVVRGDSAAYFCASSKRGGDKNIQYFGAGTRLSVL.

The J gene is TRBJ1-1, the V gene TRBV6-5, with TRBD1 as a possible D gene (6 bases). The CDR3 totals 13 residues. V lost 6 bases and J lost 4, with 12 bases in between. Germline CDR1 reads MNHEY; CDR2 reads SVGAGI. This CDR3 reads CASRAGARTEAFF. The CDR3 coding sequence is TGTGCCAGCAGGGCGGGGGCTCGCACTGAAGCTTTCTTT.